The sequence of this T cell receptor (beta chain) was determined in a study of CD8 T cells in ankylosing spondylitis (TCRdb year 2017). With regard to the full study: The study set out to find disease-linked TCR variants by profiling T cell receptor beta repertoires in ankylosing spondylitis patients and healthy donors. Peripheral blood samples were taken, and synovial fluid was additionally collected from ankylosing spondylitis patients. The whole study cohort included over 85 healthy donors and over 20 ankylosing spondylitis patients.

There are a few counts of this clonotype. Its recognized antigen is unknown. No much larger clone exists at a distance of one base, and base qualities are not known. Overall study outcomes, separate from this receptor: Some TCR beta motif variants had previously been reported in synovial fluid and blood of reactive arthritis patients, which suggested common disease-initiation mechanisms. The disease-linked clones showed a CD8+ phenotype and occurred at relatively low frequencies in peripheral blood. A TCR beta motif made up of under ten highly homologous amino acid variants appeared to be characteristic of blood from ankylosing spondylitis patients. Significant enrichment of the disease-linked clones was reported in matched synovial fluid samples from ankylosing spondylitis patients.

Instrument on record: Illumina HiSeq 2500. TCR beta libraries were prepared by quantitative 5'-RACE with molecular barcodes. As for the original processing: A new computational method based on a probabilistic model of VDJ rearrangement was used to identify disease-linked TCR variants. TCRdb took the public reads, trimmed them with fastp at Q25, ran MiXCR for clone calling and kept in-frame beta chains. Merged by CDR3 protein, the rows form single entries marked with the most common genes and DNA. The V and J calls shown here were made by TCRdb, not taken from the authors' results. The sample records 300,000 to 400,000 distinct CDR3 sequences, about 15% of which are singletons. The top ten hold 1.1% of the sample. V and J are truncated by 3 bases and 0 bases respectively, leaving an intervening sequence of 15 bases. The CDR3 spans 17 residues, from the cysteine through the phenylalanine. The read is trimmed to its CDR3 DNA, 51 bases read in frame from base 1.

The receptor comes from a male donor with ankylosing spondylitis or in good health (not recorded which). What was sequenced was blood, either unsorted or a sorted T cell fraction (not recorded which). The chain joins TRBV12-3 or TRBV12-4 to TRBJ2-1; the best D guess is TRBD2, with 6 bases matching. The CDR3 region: CASSFAGSTASYNEQFF. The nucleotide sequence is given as TGTGCCAGCAGTTTTGCGGGGTCGACCGCCTCCTACAATGAGCAGTTCTTC.